The 18 T cell receptor beta chains below were found in one sample sequenced in a study of blood T cells in healthy people across ages. Sample-barcoded 5' priming and a J-beta primer mix drove a second PCR of 7 to 11 cycles. TCRdb reprocessed the 5' RACE reads via MiXCR and lists one record per CDR3 protein. The data hold 600,000 to 800,000 distinct CDR3 sequences, with more than 45% observed a single time. The sample was blood. These receptor sequences come from a woman aged 80 or over in good health.

The chain recombines TRBV10-3 with TRBJ2-2; 9 bases align to TRBD1. The germline V gene has CDR1 ENHRY and CDR2 SYGVKD. The CDR3 covers 15 residues. Unmatched junction bases numbered 12, after V lost 11 bases and J lost 5 bases. The CDR3, as DNA: TGTGCCGTCGCATCGGGACAGGGTTATACCGGGGAGCTGTTTTTT. It yields the protein CAVASGQGYTGELFF.

The chain employs TRBV7-9 and TRBJ1-2, with 8 bases identical to TRBD1. The V gene end was trimmed by 5 bases and the J gene end by 2 bases; junction bases not matched to a gene: 7. The CDR3 covers 15 residues. Germline CDR1 and CDR2: SEHNR and FQNEAQ (reference sequence). CDR3 nucleotides: TGTGCCAGCAGCGTTCCGGGACAGGAAAACTATGGCTACACCTTC. Translated: CASSVPGQENYGYTF.

The chain joins TRBV20-1 to TRBJ2-2, with no clear D. This CDR3 comprises 15 residues. Trimming took 3 bases from V and 0 from J, leaving 11 bases between them. Germline V CDR1 and CDR2: DFQATT, SNEGSKA (reference sequence). The CDR3 nucleotides are TGCAGTGCTAGGTCCCCTCAAACGAACACCGGGGAGCTGTTTTTT. The encoded protein is CSARSPQTNTGELFF.

This clonotype was counted a single time. The CDR3 does not end in the conserved phenylalanine or tryptophan, so this is likely a read error. The chain carries TRBV7-2 and TRBJ2-1; 8 bases fit TRBD2. Germline CDR1 SGHTA, CDR2 FQGNSA. This CDR3 spans 16 amino acids. The chain's CDR3 is CASRFRLASSCNEQFV. The DNA for the CDR3 is TGTGCCAGCAGGTTCCGACTAGCGAGCTCCTGCAATGAGCAGTTCGTC.

The sample holds many counts of this clonotype. The chain couples TRBV7-6 to TRBJ1-5; D not resolved. The length of the CDR3 is 9 residues. Deletions cut 2 bases from V and 10 bases from J, with 0 bases between. From germline, CDR1 is SGHVS and CDR2 FNYEAQ. Here the CDR3 DNA reads TGTGCCAGCAGCTTACCCCAGCATTTT. Translating gives CASSLPQHF. Filled out from reference TRBV7-6 and TRBJ1-5, the complete variable domain reads GAGVSQSPRYKVTKRGQDVALRCDPISGHVSLYWYRQALGQGPEFLTYFNYEAQQDKSGLPNDRFSAERPEGSISTLTIQRTEQRDSAMYRCASSLPQHFGDGTRLSIL.

This clonotype is a singleton in its sample. The chain combines TRBV10-3 with TRBJ2-7; 9 bases are shared with TRBD1. The J call may be faulty, since TRBJ2-5 better matches the DNA end. CDR1 is ENHRY, CDR2 SYGVKD, per germline. This CDR3 comprises 14 residues. The CDR3 sequence is CAISGTGGIETQYF. The CDR3 nucleotides read TGTGCCATCAGTGGTACAGGGGGCATAGAGACCCAGTACTTC.

There are a few counts of this clonotype. The rearrangement joins TRBV5-1 to TRBJ2-1; tentatively, D is TRBD1 or TRBD2 (7 bases each). The CDR3 has 14 amino acids. V was clipped by 4 bases and J by 8 bases, with 16 bases between them. Germline loops: CDR1 SGHRS, CDR2 YFSETQ. CDR3 residues: CASSAYAGGDEQFF. In DNA, the CDR3 is TGCGCCAGCAGCGCATACGCAGGGGGGGATGAGCAGTTCTTC.

For this clonotype: One base away lies a much larger clone, so this may be a sequencing read error. This chain connects TRBV3-1 to TRBJ1-6, with D unclear. The CDR3 sequence is 14 residues long. The V gene's germline CDR1 is LGHDT and CDR2 YNNKEL (reference sequence). The CDR3 here is CAISQGLTNSPLHF. CDR3 coding DNA: TGTGCCATCAGCCAAGGCCTGACTAATTCACCCCTCCACTTT.

This clonotype was detected ten times or more. The V gene is TRBV3-1, the J gene TRBJ1-2; D remains unclear. The CDR3 extends over 15 amino acids. V lost 0 bases and J 4 bases, leaving 12 bases between the germline ends. Germline CDR1 is LGHDT and CDR2 is YNNKEL (reference sequence). The CDR3 reads CASSQDPRGVYGYTF. CDR3 DNA: TGTGCCAGCAGCCAAGATCCTCGGGGAGTCTATGGCTACACCTTC.

This clonotype was seen a few times. V usage is TRBV6-1 and J usage is TRBJ1-4; D not certain. Germline values: CDR1 MNHNS, CDR2 SASEGT. The CDR3 sequence is 13 residues long. Trimming removed 11 bases from V and 7 bases from J, with 17 bases in between. The CDR3 DNA is TGTGCCGCCCGCGGCGTCGGTCCTGAAAAACTGTTTTTT. Amino acid sequence: CAARGVGPEKLFF.

The CDR3 bases are TGTGCCAGCAGTTTATCGTACCAGCGGGAACCCTACAATGAGCAGTTCTTC. The encoded protein is CASSLSYQREPYNEQFF. The chain has TRBV27 and TRBJ2-1; 7 bases line up with TRBD2. The trim removed 0 bases at V and 2 bases at J, leaving 7 bases unmatched. From germline, CDR1 is MNHEY and CDR2 SMNVEV (reference sequence). The CDR3 extends over 17 amino acids.

This clonotype was picked up many times. V gene TRBV5-1 combines with J gene TRBJ2-1, with unresolved D. The CDR3 is made up of 16 amino acids. Trimming took 1 base from V and 5 from J, leaving 16 bases between them. Germline CDR1 SGHRS, CDR2 YFSETQ. CDR3 in DNA: TGCGCCAGCAGCTTGTACCGTATAGCCAGCAACAATGAGCAGTTCTTC. It yields the protein CASSLYRIASNNEQFF.

This clonotype came up a few times. This chain connects TRBV4-2 to TRBJ2-2; no firm D call. The CDR3 has 11 amino acids. V lost 0 bases and J 9 bases, leaving 2 bases between the germline ends. Germline values: CDR1 LGHNA, CDR2 YNFKEQ. The CDR3 loop reads CASSQDRELFF. As DNA, the CDR3 is TGTGCCAGCAGCCAAGATCGGGAGCTGTTTTTT.

The chain uses TRBV3-1 and TRBJ2-5, with TRBD1 identical over 8 bases. V shed 8 bases, J shed 2 bases, and the junction held 4 bases outside the gene matches. CDR1 is LGHDT and CDR2 is YNNKEL in the germline V gene (reference sequence). The CDR3 is made up of 13 amino acids. DNA of the CDR3: TGTGCCAGCGGACAGGGTGCGCAAGAGACCCAGTACTTC. Translating gives CASGQGAQETQYF.

This clonotype was found a few times. The chain recombines TRBV5-1 with TRBJ1-4; D possibly corresponds to TRBD1 (5 bases). The CDR3 totals 15 residues. The germline V gene encodes CDR1 SGHRS and CDR2 YFSETQ. Trimming took off 7 bases at V and 0 bases at J, with 13 bases between the two ends. In DNA, the CDR3 is TGCGCCAGCGGACGGGACCCTGCAACTAATGAAAAACTGTTTTTT. Its protein product is CASGRDPATNEKLFF.

The chain has TRBV18 and TRBJ2-3; 9 nucleotides line up with TRBD2. The CDR3 has 13 residues. In germline, CDR1 is KGHSH, CDR2 LQKENI. J lost 6 bases, V lost 5 bases, and 3 bases had no gene match. The CDR3 is CASSAGGHDTQYF. CDR3 coding DNA: TGTGCCAGCTCAGCGGGAGGGCACGATACGCAGTATTTT. The variable domain in full, completed from reference TRBV18 and TRBJ2-3, reads NAGVMQNPRHLVRRRGQEARLRCSPMKGHSHVYWYRQLPEEGLKFMVYLQKENIIDESGMPKERFSAEFPKEGPSILRIQQVVRGDSAAYFCASSAGGHDTQYFGPGTRLTVL.

This clonotype was picked up many times. The rearrangement joins TRBV7-9 to TRBJ1-2; 7 positions match TRBD1. The CDR3 consists of 13 residues. Per the germline V gene, CDR1 is SEHNR and CDR2 is FQNEAQ (reference sequence). After removal of 4 bases from V and 6 bases from J, the junction contained 5 bases not matched to a gene. The CDR3 nucleotides read TGTGCCAGCAGCTCCCAGGGGGATCATGGCTACACCTTC. It translates to CASSSQGDHGYTF.

This clonotype was seen ten or more times. The rearrangement links TRBV12-3 or TRBV12-4 to TRBJ2-3; the D gene is possibly TRBD2 (6 bases). Trimming stripped 2 bases from V and 6 bases from J, with 12 bases between. This CDR3 spans 14 amino acids. The CDR3 is CASSLSGRRDTQYF. CDR3 in DNA: TGTGCCAGCAGTTTATCCGGGAGAAGGGATACGCAGTATTTT.